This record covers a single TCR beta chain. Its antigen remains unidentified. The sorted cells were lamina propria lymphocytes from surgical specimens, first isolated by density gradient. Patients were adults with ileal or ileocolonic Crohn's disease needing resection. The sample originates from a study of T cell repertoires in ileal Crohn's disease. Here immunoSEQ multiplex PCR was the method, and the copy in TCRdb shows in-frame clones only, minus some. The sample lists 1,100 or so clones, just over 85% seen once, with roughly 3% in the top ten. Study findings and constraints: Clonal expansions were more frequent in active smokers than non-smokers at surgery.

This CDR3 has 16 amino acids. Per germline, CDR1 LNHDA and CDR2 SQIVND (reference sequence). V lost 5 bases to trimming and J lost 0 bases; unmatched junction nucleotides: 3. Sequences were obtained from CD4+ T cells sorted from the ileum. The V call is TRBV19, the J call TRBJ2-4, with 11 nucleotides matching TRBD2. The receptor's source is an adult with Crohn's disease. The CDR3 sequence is CASSSGLAEAKNIQYF. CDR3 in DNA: TGTGCCAGTAGTTCGGGACTAGCGGAAGCCAAAAACATTCAGTACTTC.